The rows below give T cell receptor beta chains drawn from one sample of a study of neoadjuvant nivolumab and ipilimumab in lung cancer. Here immunoSEQ multiplex PCR was the method, and the copy in TCRdb shows in-frame clones only, minus some. The repertoire holds about 30,000 clones, more than 85% seen once, with approximately 2.2% in the top ten. The sequenced sample was peripheral blood, obtained after neoadjuvant nivolumab, alone or with ipilimumab, at or shortly before surgery. These receptors were obtained from an adult with non-small cell lung cancer. Both conserved end residues are part of each CDR3. Fields, in order: CDR3 protein, CDR3 DNA, J gene, clone size, D gene, V gene. D genes are given only for firm matches. Only some rows state a clone size, as once, few, many or a class for expanded clones.

CDR3: CASSSYRADYGYTF
DNA: TGCGCCAGCAGCTCGTACCGGGCCGACTATGGCTACACCTTC
J: TRBJ1-2
size: NA
D: NA
V: TRBV5-1

CDR3: CASSLAGTGAYNEQFF
DNA: TGTGCCAGCAGCTTAGCCGGGACAGGGGCCTACAATGAGCAGTTCTTC
J: TRBJ2-1
size: NA
D: TRBD1
V: TRBV7-2

CDR3: CASSPSGGPYEQYF
DNA: TGTGCCAGCAGCCCTAGCGGGGGGCCCTACGAGCAGTACTTC
J: TRBJ2-7
size: few
D: TRBD2
V: TRBV7-9

CDR3: CSVEDRGLGGELFF
DNA: TGCAGCGTTGAGGACAGGGGGCTAGGCGGGGAGCTGTTTTTT
J: TRBJ2-2
size: NA
D: TRBD1
V: TRBV29-1

CDR3: CASSSGVGRQGYGYTF
DNA: TGTGCCAGCAGCTCCGGTGTGGGGAGACAGGGCTATGGCTACACCTTC
J: TRBJ1-2
size: NA
D: TRBD1
V: TRBV7-2

CDR3: CASSRTGPTDTQYF
DNA: TGCGCCAGCAGTCGAACAGGCCCCACAGATACGCAGTATTTT
J: TRBJ2-3
size: NA
D: NA
V: TRBV4-1

CDR3: CASIGRDPGGLLYGYTF
DNA: TGTGCCAGCATCGGCCGGGACCCCGGAGGACTTTTATATGGCTACACCTTC
J: TRBJ1-2
size: NA
D: NA
V: TRBV28

CDR3: CSPEGSHEQYF
DNA: TGCAGCCCTGAAGGGTCCCACGAGCAGTACTTC
J: TRBJ2-7
size: NA
D: NA
V: TRBV29-1

CDR3: CASSFGTAYQETQYF
DNA: TGTGCCAGCAGCTTTGGGACAGCGTACCAAGAGACCCAGTACTTC
J: TRBJ2-5
size: NA
D: TRBD1
V: TRBV5-4

CDR3: CASSPRTGGDTGELFF
DNA: TGTGCCAGCTCACCACGGACAGGGGGCGATACCGGGGAGCTGTTTTTT
J: TRBJ2-2
size: NA
D: TRBD1
V: TRBV18

CDR3: CASSPGTAENTDTQYF
DNA: TGTGCCAGCAGCCCCGGGACAGCTGAGAACACAGATACGCAGTATTTT
J: TRBJ2-3
size: NA
D: TRBD1
V: TRBV11-3

CDR3: CASSPKQVSSYNEQFF
DNA: TGTGCCAGTTCACCTAAACAGGTTAGCTCCTACAATGAGCAGTTCTTC
J: TRBJ2-1
size: NA
D: NA
V: TRBV18

CDR3: CASSFASGRNEQFF
DNA: TGTGCCAGCAGCTTCGCTAGCGGGAGGAATGAGCAGTTCTTC
J: TRBJ2-1
size: NA
D: TRBD2
V: TRBV7-2

CDR3: CASSLTAGRPQETQYF
DNA: TGTGCCAGCAGTTTAACGGCAGGGCGACCGCAAGAGACCCAGTACTTC
J: TRBJ2-5
size: NA
D: NA
V: TRBV28

CDR3: CASSQLQDRSGELFF
DNA: TGTGCCAGCTCACAACTCCAGGACAGGTCCGGGGAGCTGTTTTTT
J: TRBJ2-2
size: NA
D: TRBD1
V: TRBV18

CDR3: CASSPRDINQPQHF
DNA: TGTGCCAGCAGCCCCCGGGACATTAATCAGCCCCAGCATTTT
J: TRBJ1-5
size: once
D: NA
V: TRBV9